The 25 T cell receptor beta chains below come from one sample, sequenced in a study of T cells expressing NK-cell markers. Each CDR3 protein gets one entry in TCRdb, which reprocessed the 5' RACE reads and gives no DNA. The sample data list 500,000 to 700,000 distinct CDR3 sequences. The material sequenced was blood T cells: a sorted CD56 or NKG2C T cell subset, CD4+ or CD8+ T cells, or bulk PBMC T cells (not recorded which). These receptors originate from a man between 18 and 29 years old in good health.

The CDR3 reads CASTAGGTYNEQFF. V usage is TRBV12-3 or TRBV12-4 and J usage is TRBJ2-1; TCRdb names TRBD2, which stays unverified in the absence of DNA. CDR3 length: 14 amino acids.

This chain joins TRBV7-3 and TRBJ2-2; TCRdb selects TRBD1, and the lack of DNA leaves this call unchecked. This CDR3 contains 12 residues. From germline, CDR1 is SGHTA and CDR2 FQGTGA. CDR3 region: CASSPGFGELFF.

The rearrangement joins TRBV12-3 or TRBV12-4 to TRBJ2-3; the D call from TCRdb, TRBD1, cannot be confirmed without DNA. The CDR3 runs 15 residues. CDR3 in amino acids: CASSLEGGRTDTQYF.

This sequence joins TRBV4-3 and TRBJ2-1; TCRdb's D call of TRBD2 is untestable without DNA. CDR1 LGHNA and CDR2 YSLEER come from the germline V gene. The CDR3 consists of 17 residues. The CDR3 spells CASSQGGSGGPGYEQFF.

V gene TRBV5-1 combines with J gene TRBJ2-5; the D call of TRBD2 rests on TCRdb alone, since no DNA is present to check it. Germline-derived CDR1 and CDR2 are SGHRS and YFSETQ. This CDR3 has 18 amino acids. The CDR3: CASSKGLGLAGVGETQYF.

V gene TRBV29-1 combines with J gene TRBJ2-5; TCRdb names TRBD1, which stays unverified in the absence of DNA. Germline V gene data show CDR1 as SQVTM and CDR2 as ANQGSEA. The CDR3 spans 12 residues. The CDR3 sequence is CSGLQGRQTQYF.

The chain joins TRBV7-2 to TRBJ2-1. From germline, CDR1 is SGHTA and CDR2 FQGNSA. The CDR3 is 11 amino acids. The CDR3 reads CASSRSAEQFF. Full variable domain (outside the CDR3, taken from reference TRBV7-2 and TRBJ2-1): GAGVSQSPSNKVTEKGKDVELRCDPISGHTALYWYRQSLGQGLEFLIYFQGNSAPDKSGLPSDRFSAERTGGSVSTLTIQRTQQEDSAVYLCASSRSAEQFFGPGTRLTVL.

The chain recombines TRBV10-3 with TRBJ1-5; TCRdb returns TRBD1, unconfirmable since there is no DNA. Germline V gene sequence: CDR1 ENHRY, CDR2 SYGVKD. The CDR3 contains 16 residues. CDR3: CAISESRTGSNQPQHF.

This chain's CDR3 is CASSETGTGAKTQYF. The genes are TRBV19 and TRBJ2-5; TCRdb returns TRBD1, unconfirmable since there is no DNA. Germline V gene data show CDR1 as LNHDA and CDR2 as SQIVND (reference sequence). This CDR3 contains 15 residues.

The chain links TRBV3-1 to TRBJ2-1; with no DNA, the TCRdb D assignment of TRBD1 cannot be verified. Germline loops: CDR1 LGHDT, CDR2 YNNKEL (reference sequence). This CDR3 has 17 amino acids. The CDR3 sequence: CASSLTRNRFIGNEQFF.

V gene TRBV15 combines with J gene TRBJ2-2; TCRdb names TRBD2, which stays unverified in the absence of DNA. This CDR3 region has 16 residues. Germline values: CDR1 LNHNV, CDR2 YYDKDF (reference sequence). The CDR3 region is CATSSLLAGRTGELFF.

The chain joins TRBV27 to TRBJ2-7; the TRBD1 assignment by TCRdb is unverifiable without DNA. The CDR3 totals 17 residues. CDR1 and CDR2 from the germline V gene are MNHEY and SMNVEV (reference sequence). The CDR3 protein is CASRGSYQQGNTYEQYF.

The CDR3: CASSPDRSSSYEQYF. This chain connects TRBV7-9 to TRBJ2-7; TCRdb picks TRBD1, but there is no DNA to check that call. CDR3 length: 15 residues. CDR1 is SEHNR and CDR2 is FQNEAQ in the germline V gene (reference sequence).

The CDR3 region is CASSDRTGGEQFF. V is TRBV25-1 and J is TRBJ2-1; TCRdb gives TRBD1 as the D gene, but with no DNA this cannot be confirmed. The CDR3 has 13 amino acids. Germline CDR1 and CDR2: MGHDK and SYGVNS.

The chain carries TRBV25-1 and TRBJ2-1; the TCRdb call, TRBD2, lacks DNA for checking. The CDR3 totals 15 residues. The germline CDR1 and CDR2 sequences are MGHDK and SYGVNS. CDR3 sequence reads: CASSERTSGTSEQFF.

CDR3 region: CASSAGTGPSPLHF. The chain has TRBV7-6 and TRBJ1-6; TCRdb outputs TRBD1, but without DNA this stays unchecked. This CDR3 is 14 amino acids long. From germline, CDR1 is SGHVS and CDR2 FNYEAQ.

The chain combines TRBV20-1 with TRBJ2-5; without DNA, the TCRdb call of TRBD2 cannot be checked. Germline assignment: CDR1 DFQATT and CDR2 SNEGSKA (reference sequence). This CDR3 is 12 amino acids long. The CDR3 sequence: CSARALVETQYF.

This sequence joins TRBV4-2 and TRBJ2-5; TCRdb proposes TRBD2, but this gene call is untestable without DNA. The CDR3 has 17 residues. CDR1 and CDR2 from the germline V gene are LGHNA and YNFKEQ. This CDR3 is CASSQDGGKGLQETQYF.

V is TRBV12-3 or TRBV12-4 and J is TRBJ1-5. This CDR3 region has 15 residues. CDR3 amino acids: CASSNGVLSNQPQHF.

This rearrangement joins TRBV5-1 to TRBJ2-7; TCRdb's D gene call, TRBD1, goes unchecked for lack of DNA. Per the germline V gene, CDR1 is SGHRS and CDR2 is YFSETQ. CDR3 length: 14 residues. The CDR3 sequence: CASSLAGASYEQYF.

The V gene is TRBV12-3 or TRBV12-4, the J gene TRBJ1-5; the D call from TCRdb, TRBD1, cannot be confirmed without DNA. The CDR3 consists of 13 residues. The CDR3 region is CASSPERWGPQHF.

This chain joins TRBV4-3 and TRBJ2-1; there is no DNA to check the TCRdb D call of TRBD2. Germline values: CDR1 LGHNA, CDR2 YSLEER. The CDR3 contains 18 residues. This CDR3 is CASSQEAASTSRYNEQFF.

The gene calls are TRBV7-9 and TRBJ2-1; TCRdb's D call of TRBD1 is untestable without DNA. The CDR3 spans 11 residues. Germline lookup yields CDR1 SEHNR and CDR2 FQNEAQ (reference sequence). The CDR3 region is CASPRGNEQFF.

The rearrangement links TRBV5-1 to TRBJ2-2; absent DNA, TCRdb's TRBD2 call cannot be checked. Germline values: CDR1 SGHRS, CDR2 YFSETQ. The CDR3 has 14 residues. The CDR3 protein is CASSPRLGDGELFF.

The CDR3: CASSYGQLASNEKLFF. The chain carries TRBV6-5 and TRBJ1-4. Germline V gene lookup returns CDR1 MNHEY and CDR2 SVGAGI. The CDR3 has 16 amino acids.